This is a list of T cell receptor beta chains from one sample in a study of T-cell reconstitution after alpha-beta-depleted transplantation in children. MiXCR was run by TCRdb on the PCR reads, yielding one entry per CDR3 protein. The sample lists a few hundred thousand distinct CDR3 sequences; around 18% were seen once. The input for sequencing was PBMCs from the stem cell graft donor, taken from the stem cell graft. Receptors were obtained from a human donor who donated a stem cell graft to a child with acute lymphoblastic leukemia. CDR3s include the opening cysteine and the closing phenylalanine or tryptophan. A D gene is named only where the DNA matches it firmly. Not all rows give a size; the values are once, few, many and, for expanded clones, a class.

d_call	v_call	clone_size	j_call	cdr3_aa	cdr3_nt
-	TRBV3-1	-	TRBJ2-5	CASSQGTATTETQYF	TGTGCCAGCAGCCAAGGGACGGCCACGACAGAGACCCAGTACTTC
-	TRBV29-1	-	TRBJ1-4	CSAGRLNEKLFF	TGCAGCGCCGGCCGGCTTAATGAAAAACTGTTTTTT
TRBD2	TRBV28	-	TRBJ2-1	CASSLAGLAGSYNEQFF	TGTGCCAGCAGTTTAGCTGGACTAGCGGGTTCCTACAATGAGCAGTTCTTC
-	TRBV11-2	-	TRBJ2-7	CASSLEGTLSYEQYF	TGTGCCAGCAGCTTAGAAGGGACTCTCAGTTACGAGCAGTACTTC
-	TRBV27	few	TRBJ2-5	CASSLVGEEETQYF	TGTGCCAGCAGTTTGGTAGGGGAAGAAGAGACCCAGTACTTC
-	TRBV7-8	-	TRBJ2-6	CASRLSRGGGANVLTF	TGTGCCAGCAGGTTGTCCAGGGGCGGTGGGGCCAACGTCCTGACTTTC
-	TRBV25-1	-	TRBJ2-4	CASSEAGAAKNIQYF	TGTGCCAGCAGTGAAGCAGGGGCCGCCAAAAACATTCAGTACTTC
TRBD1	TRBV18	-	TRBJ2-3	CASSPDRVNTQYF	TGTGCCAGCTCACCAGACAGGGTAAACACGCAGTATTTT
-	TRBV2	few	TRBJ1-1	CASESRAAFF	TGTGCCAGTGAATCGCGGGCAGCTTTCTTT
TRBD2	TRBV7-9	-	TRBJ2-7	CASSLVIRGEEQYF	TGTGCCAGCAGCTTAGTCATACGGGGGGAGGAGCAGTACTTC
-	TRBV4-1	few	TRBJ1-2	CASSQDRAGAFNYGYTF	TGCGCCAGCAGCCAAGATCGGGCAGGGGCCTTTAACTATGGCTACACCTTC
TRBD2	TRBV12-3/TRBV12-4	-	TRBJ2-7	CASSFVGGRAHEQYF	TGTGCCAGCAGTTTTGTGGGAGGGAGGGCACACGAGCAGTACTTC
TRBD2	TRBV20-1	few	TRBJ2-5	CSARIAGGGETQYF	TGCAGTGCCCGGATTGCGGGAGGGGGAGAGACCCAGTACTTC
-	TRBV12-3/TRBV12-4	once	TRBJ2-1	CASTSRDLIYNEQFF	TGTGCCAGCACCTCCCGAGACCTAATATACAATGAGCAGTTCTTC
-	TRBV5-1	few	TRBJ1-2	CASSLAGYRSSYGYTF	TGCGCCAGCAGCTTGGCGGGGTATAGGTCGTCCTATGGCTACACCTTC
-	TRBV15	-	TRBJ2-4	CATSRFNPVVAKNIQYF	TGTGCCACCAGCAGATTTAATCCGGTGGTGGCCAAAAACATTCAGTACTTC
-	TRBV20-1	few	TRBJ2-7	CSAKGQSYEQYF	TGCAGTGCCAAGGGCCAGTCCTACGAGCAGTACTTC
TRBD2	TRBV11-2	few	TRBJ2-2	CASSADPGGTGELFF	TGTGCCAGCAGCGCAGACCCGGGGGGGACCGGGGAGCTGTTTTTT
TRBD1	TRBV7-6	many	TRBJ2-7	CASSSGTGYGEQYF	TGTGCCAGCAGCTCAGGGACAGGGTATGGCGAGCAGTACTTC
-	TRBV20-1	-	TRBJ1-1	CSAWKGGANTEAFF	TGCAGTGCTTGGAAAGGGGGAGCGAACACTGAAGCTTTCTTT
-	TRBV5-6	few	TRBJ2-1	CASSLVGSLPF	TGTGCCAGCAGCTTGGTAGGAAGTTTACCCTTC
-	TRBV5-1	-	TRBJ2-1	CASSLYGSENEQFF	TGCGCCAGCAGCTTGTACGGGAGTGAGAATGAGCAGTTCTTC
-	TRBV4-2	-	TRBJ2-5	CASSQFVQETQYF	TGTGCCAGCAGCCAATTTGTACAAGAGACCCAGTACTTC
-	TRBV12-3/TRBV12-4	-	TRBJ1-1	CASRPTGPLQAFF	TGTGCCAGCAGACCGACAGGACCGTTGCAAGCTTTCTTT
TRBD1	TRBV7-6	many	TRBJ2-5	CASSPSQGWETQYF	TGTGCCAGCAGCCCATCACAGGGGTGGGAGACCCAGTACTTC
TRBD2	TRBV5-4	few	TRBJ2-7	CASSLGLAGASYEQYF	TGTGCCAGCAGCTTGGGGCTAGCGGGAGCCTCCTACGAGCAGTACTTC
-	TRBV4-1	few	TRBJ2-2	CASTLGRGELFF	TGCGCCAGCACATTAGGACGCGGGGAGCTGTTTTTT
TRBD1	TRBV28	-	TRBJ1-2	CASRIPGQGNGYTF	TGTGCCAGCAGGATCCCGGGACAGGGAAACGGCTACACCTTC
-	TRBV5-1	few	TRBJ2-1	CASSLGQGDEQFF	TGCGCCAGCAGCTTGGGGCAGGGCGATGAGCAGTTCTTC
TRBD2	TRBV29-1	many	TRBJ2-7	CSVETSGRGSYEQYF	TGCAGCGTTGAAACTAGCGGGAGGGGATCCTACGAGCAGTACTTC
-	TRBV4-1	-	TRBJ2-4	CASSQVSGVLAKNIQYF	TGCGCCAGCAGCCAAGTGTCGGGGGTTCTAGCCAAAAACATTCAGTACTTC
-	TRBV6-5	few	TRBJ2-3	CASSHRDSATDTQYF	TGTGCCAGCAGTCACCGGGACTCAGCCACAGATACGCAGTATTTT
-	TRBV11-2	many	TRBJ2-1	CASSRIERSYNEQFF	TGTGCCAGCAGCCGCATTGAGCGGAGCTACAATGAGCAGTTCTTC
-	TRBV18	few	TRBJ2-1	CASSPLDSSSYNEQFF	TGTGCCAGCTCACCACTAGACTCAAGCTCCTACAATGAGCAGTTCTTC